This TCR beta chain came from a study of monozygotic twins with inflammatory bowel disease. Study-level results: No one strong IBD-associated signal or clonotype was supported.

In the case of this clonotype: Its target is unknown.

TCRdb reworked the 5' RACE reads into one entry per CDR3 protein, no DNA. The listing records around 100,000 distinct CDR3 sequences. Specimen: blood. The sequence was obtained from a human donor with ulcerative colitis or Crohn's disease, or a healthy co-twin of an affected twin (not recorded which).

The CDR3 region is CASSQTGTVNTEAFF. The V call is TRBV4-2, the J call TRBJ1-1; absent DNA, TCRdb's TRBD1 call cannot be checked. Germline V CDR1 and CDR2: LGHNA, YNFKEQ. The CDR3 has 15 amino acids.